Listed here are 21 T cell receptor beta chains from one sample, sequenced in a study of read filtering for tumor transcriptome and immune sequencing. From 300 to 450 ng of RNA, a library with molecular barcoded alpha/delta and beta/gamma adaptors was made. TCRdb used MiXCR to reprocess the reads, holding one entry per CDR3 protein. The table records 94,000 or so distinct CDR3 sequences, 12% of them present only once. The sequenced material came from a population of CD138-negative cells sorted from bone marrow. All receptors derive from a donor aged 40 or older with multiple myeloma.

This clonotype was found many times. CDR3 region: CSARERTGPDTQYF. The CDR3 DNA follows: TGCAGTGCTAGAGAGAGGACAGGACCAGATACGCAGTATTTT. This chain links TRBV20-1 with TRBJ2-3; 7 bases are a match to TRBD1. This CDR3 region has 14 residues. Trimming at V came to 0 bases and at J to 4 bases, leaving 4 bases not matched to a gene. Per the germline V gene, CDR1 is DFQATT and CDR2 is SNEGSKA (reference sequence).

This clonotype was observed at least ten times. The rearrangement links TRBV4-2 to TRBJ2-7, with a tentative D call TRBD2 (6 bases). In germline, CDR1 is LGHNA, CDR2 YNFKEQ. The CDR3 covers 15 residues. Trimming cost V 1 base and J 4 bases, with 14 bases left between them. Written as DNA, the CDR3 is TGTGCCAGCAGCCAAGGGGCGGAGGGCCCATACGAGCAGTACTTC. It encodes CASSQGAEGPYEQYF.

This clonotype was observed a few times. J is TRBJ1-1 and V is TRBV27; no reliable D call. Trimming removed 6 bases from V and 1 base from J, with 12 bases in between. The CDR3 has 14 amino acids. Germline loops: CDR1 MNHEY, CDR2 SMNVEV (reference sequence). CDR3 region: CASRSLTENTEAFF. The CDR3 DNA sequence: TGTGCCAGCAGAAGTTTAACAGAGAACACTGAAGCTTTCTTT.

This clonotype was recorded at least ten times. The chain employs TRBV5-1 and TRBJ2-1; 7 bases match TRBD2. The CDR3 covers 15 residues. Looked up from germline, CDR1 is SGHRS and CDR2 is YFSETQ. J was trimmed by 8 bases and V by 4 bases; bases with no gene match: 12. In DNA form, the CDR3 reads TGCGCCAGCAGCCCGCCGGGGGGTCCCGTCGATGAGCAGTTCTTC. It translates to CASSPPGGPVDEQFF.

This clonotype occurred many times. This chain uses TRBV7-9 with TRBJ2-7; D might be TRBD2 (6 bases). The CDR3 spans 14 residues. CDR1 SEHNR and CDR2 FQNEAQ come from the germline V gene (reference sequence). Between the trimmed V and J ends, which lost 5 bases and 4 bases, there was a span of 15 bases. CDR3: CASSPALANYEQYF. Written as DNA, the CDR3 is TGTGCCAGCAGCCCCGCCCTAGCGAATTACGAGCAGTACTTC.

Worth noting for this clonotype: Germline is not matched at one junction end, which may reflect a read error. CDR3: CANSLLTDTGKGSSYDGQFF. For the CDR3, the DNA is TGTGCCAACAGTTTATTGACCGATACAGGGAAGGGGAGCTCCTACGATGGGCAGTTCTTC. The V call is TRBV28, the J call TRBJ2-1, with D maybe TRBD1 (6 bases). The CDR3 totals 20 residues. Germline-derived CDR1 and CDR2 are MDHEN and SYDVKM.

This clonotype was recorded many times. The rearrangement links TRBV7-8 to TRBJ2-3, with D perhaps TRBD2 (5 bases). The CDR3 runs to 19 residues. Germline V lookup: CDR1 SGHVS, CDR2 FQNEAQ. The V gene lost 0 bases and the J gene lost 1 base, with 20 bases spanning the gap. The chain's CDR3 is CASSLARARVLGRTDTQYF. The DNA for the CDR3 is TGTGCCAGCAGCTTAGCGCGGGCCCGGGTCCTAGGGCGCACAGATACGCAGTATTTT.

At least ten counts were recorded for this clonotype. The J gene is TRBJ2-1, the V gene TRBV7-9; 10 bases line up with TRBD2. V lost 5 bases and J lost 8; bases outside the gene matches: 15. The CDR3 sequence is 17 residues long. Per the germline V gene, CDR1 is SEHNR and CDR2 is FQNEAQ (reference sequence). The CDR3, as DNA: TGTGCCAGCAGCCCCCGGGATGCAGCGGGAGGGCGCTATGAGCAGTTCTTC. It is translated as CASSPRDAAGGRYEQFF.

This clonotype was counted at least ten times. The gene calls are TRBV5-1 and TRBJ1-1; D is ambiguous. V was clipped by 2 bases and J by 1 base, with 6 bases between them. CDR3 length: 13 residues. Per germline, CDR1 SGHRS and CDR2 YFSETQ. Here the CDR3 DNA reads TGCGCCAGCAGCTTACGGTGGAACACTGAAGCTTTCTTT. Its translation: CASSLRWNTEAFF. The variable domain in full, completed from reference TRBV5-1 and TRBJ1-1, reads KAGVTQTPRYLIKTRGQQVTLSCSPISGHRSVSWYQQTPGQGLQFLFEYFSETQRNKGNFPGRFSGRQFSNSRSEMNVSTLELGDSALYLCASSLRWNTEAFFGQGTRLTVV.

The table lists this clonotype with many counts. The rearrangement uses TRBV29-1 and TRBJ2-1; TRBD2 matches at 12 bases. V trimming: 4 bases; J trimming: 2 bases; junction bases outside the gene matches: 0. The CDR3 runs to 14 residues. From germline, CDR1 is SQVTM and CDR2 ANQGSEA. The CDR3 coding sequence is TGCAGCGTTGGGACTAGCGGGGCCTACAATGAGCAGTTCTTC. This encodes CSVGTSGAYNEQFF.

The CDR3 reads CSGAETGELFF. CDR3 nucleotide sequence: TGCAGCGGTGCTGAGACCGGGGAGCTGTTTTTT. V is TRBV29-1 and J is TRBJ2-2; D remains ambiguous. The V and J ends lost 7 bases and 5 bases respectively, with 8 bases between them. Germline lookup yields CDR1 SQVTM and CDR2 ANQGSEA. This CDR3 has 11 residues.

This clonotype was seen only a few times. This may be a read error: a much more frequent sequence differs by one nucleotide. The V gene is TRBV7-9, the J gene TRBJ2-7; D gene ambiguous. The length of the CDR3 is 15 residues. Trimming took off 5 bases at V and 6 bases at J, with 20 bases between the two ends. Germline lookup yields CDR1 SEHNR and CDR2 FQNEAQ (reference sequence). CDR3 in amino acids: CASSPPQAPACEQYF. The CDR3 bases are TGTGCCAGCAGCCCGCCGCAGGCCCCGGCCTGCGAGCAGTACTTC.

This clonotype was counted ten times or more. The rearrangement joins TRBV2 to TRBJ1-5; tentatively, D is TRBD1 (5 bases). The germline gives CDR1 SNHLY, CDR2 FYNNEI. V was trimmed by 1 base and J by 4 bases, leaving 11 bases between them. This CDR3 contains 15 residues. The CDR3 DNA sequence: TGTGCCAGCAGTGAAGGGTGGGCAGGGAATCAGCCCCAGCATTTT. It is translated as CASSEGWAGNQPQHF.

This clonotype was detected a few times. The chain has TRBV19 and TRBJ2-7; 9 positions agree with TRBD1. Germline CDR1 and CDR2: LNHDA and SQIVND (reference sequence). This CDR3 region has 14 residues. Losses at the gene ends were 8 bases for V and 2 bases for J; bases not matched to a gene: 7. The CDR3: CASSRDRATYEQYF. CDR3 sequence (DNA): TGTGCCAGTTCACGGGACAGGGCGACCTACGAGCAGTACTTC.

This clonotype was counted many times. The chain recombines TRBV12-3 or TRBV12-4 with TRBJ1-5; D gene uncertain. This CDR3 comprises 13 residues. V was cut by 7 bases and J by 4 bases, with 11 bases left in between. CDR3 residues: CASTPSTNQPQHF. Written as DNA, the CDR3 is TGTGCCAGCACACCAAGTACAAATCAGCCCCAGCATTTT.

This clonotype was seen ten or more times. This chain uses TRBV18 with TRBJ2-6; no clear D gene. The CDR3 totals 15 residues. CDR1 and CDR2 from the germline V gene are KGHSH and LQKENI. The V end was cut by 1 base, the J end by 1 base, with 5 bases between. Written as DNA, the CDR3 is TGTGCCAGCTCACCACAGGCATCTGGGGCCAACGTCCTGACTTTC. Amino acid sequence: CASSPQASGANVLTF. Variable domain in full (rest from reference TRBV18 and TRBJ2-6): NAGVMQNPRHLVRRRGQEARLRCSPMKGHSHVYWYRQLPEEGLKFMVYLQKENIIDESGMPKERFSAEFPKEGPSILRIQQVVRGDSAAYFCASSPQASGANVLTFGAGSRLTVL.

This chain joins TRBV6-2 or TRBV6-3 and TRBJ2-3; 8 bases map to TRBD1. Trimming removed 5 bases from V and 11 bases from J; junction bases left unmatched: 3. The germline gives CDR1 MNHEY, CDR2 SVGEGT. The CDR3 is 11 amino acids. CDR3 DNA sequence: TGTGCCAGCAGTCATGGACAGGGGCAGTATTTT. Its translation is CASSHGQGQYF.

There are many counts of this clonotype. V and J are TRBV6-6 and TRBJ2-3; 10 bases match TRBD1. This CDR3 region has 14 residues. V was clipped by 7 bases and J by 6 bases; unmatched bases: 7. Germline CDR1 and CDR2: MNHNY and SVGAGI (reference sequence). The CDR3: CASTSTGGADTQYF. CDR3 DNA sequence: TGTGCCAGCACCTCGACAGGGGGCGCGGATACGCAGTATTTT.

The sample holds many counts of this clonotype. This chain connects TRBV12-3 or TRBV12-4 to TRBJ1-2; 9 bases agree with TRBD1. J lost 6 bases, V lost 5 bases, and 7 bases had no gene match. This CDR3 contains 14 residues. The DNA for the CDR3 is TGTGCCAGCAGTACCTGGGACAGGGACCATGGCTACACCTTC. Protein product: CASSTWDRDHGYTF.

This clonotype was detected many times. V and J are TRBV14 and TRBJ2-1; no firm D call. CDR3 size: 16 residues. Per germline, CDR1 SGHDN and CDR2 FVKESK. Trimming removed 5 bases from V and 0 bases from J, with 14 bases in between. Written as DNA, the CDR3 is TGTGCCAGCAGCTCCGTGGTCTGGAGCTCCTACAATGAGCAGTTCTTC. Protein product: CASSSVVWSSYNEQFF.

The V gene is TRBV18, the J gene TRBJ1-1, with 7 bases fitting TRBD1. Germline loops: CDR1 KGHSH, CDR2 LQKENI. Germline trimming cut 5 bases from V and 8 bases from J; bases unmatched to any gene: 8. This CDR3 has 13 amino acids. CDR3 sequence: CASSRGTEIEAFF. CDR3 DNA sequence: TGTGCCAGCTCAAGGGGGACAGAAATAGAAGCTTTCTTT. The variable domain in full, with the rest retrieved from reference TRBV18 and TRBJ1-1, is NAGVMQNPRHLVRRRGQEARLRCSPMKGHSHVYWYRQLPEEGLKFMVYLQKENIIDESGMPKERFSAEFPKEGPSILRIQQVVRGDSAAYFCASSRGTEIEAFFGQGTRLTVV.